These 22 T cell receptor beta chains originate from one sample sequenced in a study of siplizumab effects on memory and regulatory T cells (dated by TCRdb to about 2019). Libraries were made using the immunoSEQ multiplex PCR assay. TCRdb mirrors the immuneACCESS table, restricted to in-frame sequences. Some clones are absent from its copies; in checked studies, under half trace to an unresolved V gene, and the reason for the others is unknown. Counted in this sample were 80,000 to 130,000 clones; 92% of them appeared once. Around 0.77% of the sample is taken by the ten largest. Sequencing used Tregs sorted from blood. These receptor sequences come from a human donor in good health.

The gene calls are TRBV28 and TRBJ2-3; D is ambiguous. The CDR3 has 14 residues. Germline V gives CDR1 MDHEN, CDR2 SYDVKM. The V gene lost 7 bases and the J gene lost 0 bases, with 11 bases spanning the gap. The CDR3 nucleotides read TGTGCCAGCACCCTATTCCCTAGCACAGATACGCAGTATTTT. Amino acid sequence: CASTLFPSTDTQYF.

This sequence joins TRBV5-1 and TRBJ2-3; D gene uncertain. Germline CDR1 and CDR2: SGHRS and YFSETQ. The length of the CDR3 is 15 residues. The V end was cut by 0 bases, the J end by 0 bases, with 8 bases between. The CDR3 region has the DNA TGCGCCAGCAGCTTGGGGCGGATTAGCACAGATACGCAGTATTTT. This encodes CASSLGRISTDTQYF. The full variable domain, rest sourced from reference TRBV5-1 and TRBJ2-3, is KAGVTQTPRYLIKTRGQQVTLSCSPISGHRSVSWYQQTPGQGLQFLFEYFSETQRNKGNFPGRFSGRQFSNSRSEMNVSTLELGDSALYLCASSLGRISTDTQYFGPGTRLTVL.

The V call is TRBV27, the J call TRBJ2-1, with TRBD2 matching 9 bases. CDR3 length: 17 residues. CDR1 and CDR2 from the germline V gene are MNHEY and SMNVEV (reference sequence). V gave up 2 bases and J gave up 1 base; unmatched junction bases: 6. CDR3 amino acids: CASSLLREGKSYNEQFF. The CDR3 DNA sequence: TGTGCCAGCAGTTTACTGCGGGAGGGGAAATCCTACAATGAGCAGTTCTTC.

The chain links TRBV6-1 to TRBJ1-2; 10 nucleotides align to TRBD1. Germline assignment: CDR1 MNHNS and CDR2 SASEGT. This CDR3 has 18 residues. With V trimmed by 3 bases and J by 4 bases, 14 bases remained unmatched. CDR3: CASSDPKRDRGMSYGYTF. DNA for the CDR3: TGTGCCAGCAGTGACCCGAAGCGGGACAGGGGTATGAGCTATGGCTACACCTTC.

V is TRBV18 and J is TRBJ2-7; 9 nucleotides line up with TRBD1. This CDR3 has 14 residues. V was pared by 2 bases and J by 4 bases, with 3 bases of the junction left unmatched. Looked up from germline, CDR1 is KGHSH and CDR2 is LQKENI. The CDR3 sequence is CASSPNGQGYEQYF. Written as DNA, the CDR3 is TGTGCCAGCTCACCAAATGGACAGGGGTACGAGCAGTACTTC.

The CDR3 reads CASSAGLAGGLETQYF. CDR3 coding DNA: TGTGCCAGCAGTGCGGGACTAGCGGGAGGGTTGGAGACCCAGTACTTC. The rearrangement uses TRBV6-1 and TRBJ2-5, with TRBD2 matching 16 bases. Germline-derived CDR1 and CDR2 are MNHNS and SASEGT. There are 16 residues in the CDR3. The V segment lost 4 bases and the J segment 5 bases; nucleotides outside the gene matches: 4.

The gene calls are TRBV5-1 and TRBJ1-1, with D uncertain. From germline, CDR1 is SGHRS and CDR2 YFSETQ. This CDR3 has 16 residues. V was pared by 0 bases and J by 1 base, with 13 bases between. The CDR3 protein is CASSLGGGRGNTEAFF. The DNA of the CDR3 is TGCGCCAGCAGCTTGGGAGGTGGAAGAGGGAACACTGAAGCTTTCTTT.

This chain joins TRBV11-2 and TRBJ2-5; D is ambiguous. Trimming removed 1 base at V and 6 bases at J, with 3 bases between. The CDR3 consists of 11 residues. In germline, CDR1 is SGHAT, CDR2 FQNNGV. The CDR3: CASSLVKTQYF. The CDR3 bases are TGTGCCAGCAGCTTAGTTAAGACCCAGTACTTC.

This clone was seen once. CDR3 sequence reads: CAWSLGFNEKLFF. For the CDR3, the DNA is TGTGCCTGGAGTTTGGGGTTTAATGAAAAACTGTTTTTT. This sequence joins TRBV30 and TRBJ1-4, with D hard to call. The CDR3 extends over 13 amino acids. CDR1 is GTSNPN and CDR2 is SVGIG in the germline V gene (reference sequence). V was shortened by 2 bases and J by 4 bases, with 8 bases between the two germline ends.

The chain recombines TRBV5-8 with TRBJ1-1; D ambiguous. V lost 2 bases, J lost 3 bases, and 8 bases lay in between. The CDR3 extends over 13 amino acids. From germline, CDR1 is SGHTS and CDR2 YDEGEE. The CDR3 loop reads CASSFRLDTEAFF. In nucleotides, the CDR3 is TGTGCCAGCAGCTTCCGCTTGGACACTGAAGCTTTCTTT.

This clone was picked up a small number of times. V is TRBV29-1 and J is TRBJ1-1, with a tentative D call TRBD1 (5 bases). Germline CDR1 reads SQVTM; CDR2 reads ANQGSEA. This CDR3 contains 13 residues. Trimming shortened V by 6 bases and J by 3 bases, and 14 bases separated the two germline ends. The CDR3 DNA follows: TGCAGCGTGGGGGTGAGTGGGGACACTGAAGCTTTCTTT. Its translation: CSVGVSGDTEAFF.

The chain combines TRBV19 with TRBJ2-7; tentatively, D is TRBD1 (6 bases). The CDR3 covers 12 residues. The germline CDR1 and CDR2 sequences are LNHDA and SQIVND (reference sequence). Trimming took 2 bases from V and 6 from J, leaving 8 bases between them. The CDR3 DNA is TGTGCCAGTAGTATAACAGGGTCCGAGCAGTACTTC. It yields the protein CASSITGSEQYF.

The chain carries TRBV5-1 and TRBJ1-2; TRBD1 aligns across 7 bases. The germline V gene encodes CDR1 SGHRS and CDR2 YFSETQ. The V segment lost 0 bases and the J segment 4 bases; nucleotides outside the gene matches: 9. The CDR3 is made up of 16 amino acids. CDR3 bases: TGCGCCAGCAGCTTGGGGCCGACAGGGACGTCCTATGGCTACACCTTC. Translated, it gives CASSLGPTGTSYGYTF.

The chain employs TRBV27 and TRBJ1-2; 11 positions agree with TRBD1. CDR3 length: 15 amino acids. The V gene end was trimmed by 5 bases and the J gene end by 7 bases; junction bases not matched to a gene: 9. Germline assignment: CDR1 MNHEY and CDR2 SMNVEV (reference sequence). CDR3 sequence (DNA): TGTGCCAGCAGTCAACGGGACAGGGGGATGGGTGGCTACACCTTC. As protein: CASSQRDRGMGGYTF.

The chain recombines TRBV28 with TRBJ1-2; perhaps TRBD1 as D (6 bases). V shed 3 bases and J shed 3 bases, with 26 bases lying between them. CDR1 and CDR2 (germline): MDHEN, SYDVKM. The CDR3 has 19 residues. The CDR3 nucleotides are TGTGCCAGCAGTTTTATAAGACTAATAGGGGGGAAACTCTACTATGGCTACACCTTC. It yields the protein CASSFIRLIGGKLYYGYTF.

The rearrangement links TRBV19 to TRBJ2-3; 8 bases agree with TRBD2. V shed 3 bases and J 6 bases; nucleotides not matched to a gene: 11. This CDR3 contains 16 residues. CDR1 is LNHDA, CDR2 SQIVND, per germline (reference sequence). The CDR3 coding sequence is TGTGCCAGTAGTATTCGGACTAGCAGCGGTGGTGATACGCAGTATTTT. Translating gives CASSIRTSSGGDTQYF.

The V gene is TRBV6-1, the J gene TRBJ2-5; D gene unclear. Trimming took off 4 bases at V and 1 base at J, with 10 bases between the two ends. Germline V gene data show CDR1 as MNHNS and CDR2 as SASEGT. The CDR3 sequence is 14 residues long. In DNA, the CDR3 is TGTGCCAGCAGTGTTGTACAGACCCAAGAGACCCAGTACTTC. Amino acid sequence: CASSVVQTQETQYF.

This clone has a single count. The CDR3 nucleotides read TGCGCCAGCAGCCCACCTCGGACTGCTAGCTCCTACGAGCAGTACTTC. It codes for CASSPPRTASSYEQYF. The rearrangement links TRBV4-1 to TRBJ2-7, with D possibly TRBD2 on 5 matching bases. V lost 4 bases and J 0 bases, leaving 16 bases between the germline ends. Germline lookup yields CDR1 MGHRA and CDR2 YSYEKL. The CDR3 sequence is 16 residues long.

In its sample, this clone was seen once. This rearrangement joins TRBV10-3 to TRBJ2-1, with TRBD2 matching over 12 bases. The germline gives CDR1 ENHRY, CDR2 SYGVKD. V lost 2 bases and J lost 5; bases outside the gene matches: 4. This CDR3 region has 16 residues. CDR3 DNA sequence: TGTGCCATCAGTGAGCCTAGCGGGAGGGATAACAATGAGCAGTTCTTC. This translates into CAISEPSGRDNNEQFF.

The J gene is TRBJ2-3, the V gene TRBV5-1, with TRBD2 matching 7 bases. With V trimmed by 4 bases and J by 3 bases, 14 bases remained unmatched. Looked up from germline, CDR1 is SGHRS and CDR2 is YFSETQ. The CDR3 is made up of 17 amino acids. The CDR3 DNA reads as TGCGCCAGCAGCCCGGCACTTGCGGGAGTATGGACAGATACGCAGTATTTT. This translates into CASSPALAGVWTDTQYF.

The CDR3 coding sequence is TGTGCCAGCAGCTCACGGGGTGGGGATGAAAAACTGTTTTTT. Its translation: CASSSRGGDEKLFF. The chain recombines TRBV5-4 with TRBJ1-4; D is unresolved. From germline, CDR1 is SGHNT and CDR2 YYREEE (reference sequence). Between the trimmed V and J ends, which lost 3 bases and 6 bases, there was a span of 12 bases. This CDR3 comprises 14 residues.

This chain links TRBV7-2 with TRBJ2-6, with D unclear. The CDR3 contains 16 residues. The V gene lost 4 bases and the J gene lost 1 base, with 11 bases spanning the gap. The V gene's germline CDR1 is SGHTA and CDR2 FQGNSA. The CDR3 spells CASSSPAGSGANVLTF. The CDR3 DNA is TGTGCCAGCAGCTCTCCCGCTGGATCTGGGGCCAACGTCCTGACTTTC. Using reference TRBV7-2 and TRBJ2-6 for the parts outside the CDR3, the full variable domain is GAGVSQSPSNKVTEKGKDVELRCDPISGHTALYWYRQSLGQGLEFLIYFQGNSAPDKSGLPSDRFSAERTGGSVSTLTIQRTQQEDSAVYLCASSSPAGSGANVLTFGAGSRLTVL.